This T cell receptor (beta chain) was sequenced in a study of blood T cell repertoires in COVID-19. Looking at the study overall: Italy, Spain and the United States were the sources of the convalescent and acute COVID-19 samples. PBMCs, B-cell-depleted T cells, or T cells provided the cDNA or gDNA that made up the material.

Authors' data handling: Using reference gene primer amplification, nucleated cell counts were estimated. Using immunoSEQ multiplex PCR, the repertoire was profiled, and TCRdb retains in-frame clones only, with some absent. From that table come the V and J calls and clone size; the DNA was used to work out D and trimming. The sample records 150,000 to 200,000 clones, 70% to 90% being singletons. Sequenced sample: peripheral blood. The TCR was taken from a human donor in a cohort sampled during active COVID-19.

CDR3: CASSFSISVTTDTQYF. The CDR3, as DNA: TGTGCCAGCAGCTTTAGTATAAGCGTGACTACAGATACGCAGTATTTT. The V and J genes are TRBV7-2 and TRBJ2-3; D uncertain. V dropped 3 bases and J dropped 3 bases, with 16 bases sitting between them. CDR3 size: 16 residues. Germline values: CDR1 SGHTA, CDR2 FQGNSA. The full variable domain, with the rest looked up from reference TRBV7-2 and TRBJ2-3, is GAGVSQSPSNKVTEKGKDVELRCDPISGHTALYWYRQSLGQGLEFLIYFQGNSAPDKSGLPSDRFSAERTGGSVSTLTIQRTQQEDSAVYLCASSFSISVTTDTQYFGPGTRLTVL.